This T cell receptor (beta chain) was documented in a study of early T cells in non-severe SARS-CoV-2 infection. Looking at the study overall: The study sequenced bulk RNA from unsorted whole blood, with chains unpaired.

Regarding the study as a whole: There was a bias toward anti-spike CD8 responses in VDJdb matching, which missed private and CD4 specificities.

This clonotype was detected a few times. As yet, its antigen is unknown. Individual cDNA molecules received unique molecular identifiers during library preparation. MiXCR, applied by TCRdb to the 5' RACE reads, yields one record per CDR3 protein. The table includes 86,000 or so distinct CDR3 sequences, 5.5% to 7.5% detected once. Trimming took 2 bases from V and 0 from J, leaving 20 bases between them. CDR3 size: 18 residues. Germline assignment: CDR1 MNHEY and CDR2 SMNVEV (reference sequence). The sequence was collected from an adult who was a healthcare worker with PCR-confirmed SARS-CoV-2 infection or an uninfected control (not recorded which). The chain uses TRBV27 and TRBJ2-7, with D perhaps TRBD2 (7 bases). Sequencing input: whole blood. The CDR3 loop is CASSLRPGGGKSSYEQYF. CDR3 in DNA: TGTGCCAGCAGTTTACGCCCGGGGGGCGGAAAATCCTCCTACGAGCAGTACTTC.